The rows below give T cell receptor beta chains drawn from one sample of a study of technical replicates of blood from a handful of donors. Assay used: immunoSEQ multiplex PCR; TCRdb lists only in-frame clones, some missing. The sample yields about 12,000 clones, 94% seen once. The sample taken for sequencing was PBMCs. The receptor source for this set is a human donor in good health. The CDR3 runs from the conserved cysteine through the conserved F or W. D genes are given only for firm matches. Clone size appears in some rows only: once, few, many, or a class for an expanded clone.

>TRBV7-9|16|TRBJ2-1|.|.
TGTGCCAGCAGCTCCCCAGGGGTAGGGGGCTACAATGAGCAGTTCTTC
CASSSPGVGGYNEQFF
>TRBV7-2|16|TRBJ2-1|TRBD2|.
TGTGCCAGCAGCTTAGAGTTTAGCGGGACATACAATGAGCAGTTCTTC
CASSLEFSGTYNEQFF
>TRBV2|14|TRBJ1-1|.|once
TGTGCCAGCAGTGAAGTCTTTGGGAGCACTGAAGCTTTCTTT
CASSEVFGSTEAFF
>TRBV5-1|14|TRBJ2-1|.|.
TGCGCCAGCAAACCAGAAAGCTCCTACAATGAGCAGTTCTTC
CASKPESSYNEQFF
>TRBV28|13|TRBJ1-2|.|.
TGTGCCAGCAGCCGGGCGGACATCTATGGCTACACCTTC
CASSRADIYGYTF
>TRBV28|15|TRBJ2-1|.|.
TGTGCCAGCAGCCCGGAGGGCCGAGGGTACAATGAGCAGTTCTTC
CASSPEGRGYNEQFF
>TRBV18|14|TRBJ1-1|.|once
TGTGCCAGCTCAGACATCGAGGGGAACACTGAAGCTTTCTTT
CASSDIEGNTEAFF
>TRBV18|17|TRBJ2-2|TRBD2|.
TGTGCCAGCTCACCGGCTAGCGGGGCTTCCGTATCCGGGGAGCTGTTTTTT
CASSPASGASVSGELFF
>TRBV5-1|13|TRBJ2-5|.|.
TGCGCCAGCAGTTCACAGGAGCAAGAGACCCAGTACTTC
CASSSQEQETQYF
>TRBV5-1|13|TRBJ1-5|.|.
TGCGCCAGCAGCTATGGACAGAATCAGCCCCAGCATTTT
CASSYGQNQPQHF
>TRBV27|14|TRBJ2-7|TRBD1|.
TGTGCCAGCAGGTCCCCGGGACAGAGCTACGAGCAGTACTTC
CASRSPGQSYEQYF
>TRBV5-4|14|TRBJ2-5|.|.
TGTGCCAGCTCGGCGGGTGGGCGATGGGAGACCCAGTACTTC
CASSAGGRWETQYF
>TRBV11-2|15|TRBJ2-3|TRBD2|.
TGTGCCAGCAGTTCGCTAGCGGGAGAGACAGATACGCAGTATTTT
CASSSLAGETDTQYF
>TRBV7-9|16|TRBJ2-2|TRBD2|.
TGTGCCAGCAGCCAGTCAAGCGGGGTTAACACCGGGGAGCTGTTTTTT
CASSQSSGVNTGELFF
>TRBV6-6|13|TRBJ1-5|TRBD1|once
TGTGCCAGTGCGGACAGGGGCGATCAGCCCCAGCATTTT
CASADRGDQPQHF
>TRBV12-1|15|TRBJ2-7|.|.
TGTGCCAGCAGCTTTTGGGTGACTAGCCTCTACGAGCAGTACTTC
CASSFWVTSLYEQYF
>TRBV19|15|TRBJ2-7|.|.
TGTGCCAGTAGTATACCCGGGATCCCAACCAACGAGCAGTACTTC
CASSIPGIPTNEQYF
>TRBV18|15|TRBJ2-1|.|.
TGTGCCAGCTCACCACCAAGCGGTTTCTACAATGAGCAGTTCTTC
CASSPPSGFYNEQFF
>TRBV6-1|15|TRBJ2-5|TRBD1|.
TGTGCCAGCGGGCCTGGGACAGCGAACCAAGAGACCCAGTACTTC
CASGPGTANQETQYF
>TRBV9|13|TRBJ2-2|.|.
TGTGCCAGCAGCGTAGGGGGCCTCGGGGAGCTGTTTTTT
CASSVGGLGELFF
>TRBV6-6|14|TRBJ2-2|TRBD1|.
TGTGCCAGCTCCGGACAGGGGATTACCGGGGAGCTGTTTTTT
CASSGQGITGELFF
>TRBV15|16|TRBJ2-7|TRBD1|.
TGTGCCACCAGCAGAGATGGGACAGGGGATTCCTACGAGCAGTACTTC
CATSRDGTGDSYEQYF
>TRBV5-1|14|TRBJ1-4|.|.
TGCGCCAGCAGCTTGCGGGGCGCGGGGGAAAAACTGTTTTTT
CASSLRGAGEKLFF
>TRBV30|14|TRBJ2-7|.|.
TGTGCCTGGAGTGTCTCCGGCGGCTTCTACGAGCAGTACTTC
CAWSVSGGFYEQYF
>TRBV11-2|16|TRBJ2-5|TRBD2|.
TGTGCCAGCAGCTTATGGCTAGCGGTTATACAAGAGACCCAGTACTTC
CASSLWLAVIQETQYF
>TRBV5-6|14|TRBJ1-2|.|.
TGTGCCAGCAGCTTGGGTCAGGCGAACTATGGCTACACCTTC
CASSLGQANYGYTF
>TRBV29-1|15|TRBJ2-1|TRBD1|.
TGCAGCGCCCCCGAGGGGGCAGGGTGGGGCAATGAGCAGTTCTTC
CSAPEGAGWGNEQFF
>TRBV2|16|TRBJ1-2|.|.
TGTGCCAGCAGTTCCCAGGGCGGGGGAGCTAACTATGGCTACACCTTC
CASSSQGGGANYGYTF
>TRBV15|13|TRBJ1-2|TRBD1|.
TGTGCCACCAGCAGCGGGACAGACTATGGCTACACCTTC
CATSSGTDYGYTF
>TRBV5-1|16|TRBJ2-7|TRBD1|.
TGCGCCAGCAGCTTGGCCACAGGGGGCACCCCCTACGAGCAGTACTTC
CASSLATGGTPYEQYF
>TRBV6-1|16|TRBJ2-6|.|.
TGTGCCAGCAGTGACCAGGTCTACTCTGGGGCCAACGTCCTGACTTTC
CASSDQVYSGANVLTF